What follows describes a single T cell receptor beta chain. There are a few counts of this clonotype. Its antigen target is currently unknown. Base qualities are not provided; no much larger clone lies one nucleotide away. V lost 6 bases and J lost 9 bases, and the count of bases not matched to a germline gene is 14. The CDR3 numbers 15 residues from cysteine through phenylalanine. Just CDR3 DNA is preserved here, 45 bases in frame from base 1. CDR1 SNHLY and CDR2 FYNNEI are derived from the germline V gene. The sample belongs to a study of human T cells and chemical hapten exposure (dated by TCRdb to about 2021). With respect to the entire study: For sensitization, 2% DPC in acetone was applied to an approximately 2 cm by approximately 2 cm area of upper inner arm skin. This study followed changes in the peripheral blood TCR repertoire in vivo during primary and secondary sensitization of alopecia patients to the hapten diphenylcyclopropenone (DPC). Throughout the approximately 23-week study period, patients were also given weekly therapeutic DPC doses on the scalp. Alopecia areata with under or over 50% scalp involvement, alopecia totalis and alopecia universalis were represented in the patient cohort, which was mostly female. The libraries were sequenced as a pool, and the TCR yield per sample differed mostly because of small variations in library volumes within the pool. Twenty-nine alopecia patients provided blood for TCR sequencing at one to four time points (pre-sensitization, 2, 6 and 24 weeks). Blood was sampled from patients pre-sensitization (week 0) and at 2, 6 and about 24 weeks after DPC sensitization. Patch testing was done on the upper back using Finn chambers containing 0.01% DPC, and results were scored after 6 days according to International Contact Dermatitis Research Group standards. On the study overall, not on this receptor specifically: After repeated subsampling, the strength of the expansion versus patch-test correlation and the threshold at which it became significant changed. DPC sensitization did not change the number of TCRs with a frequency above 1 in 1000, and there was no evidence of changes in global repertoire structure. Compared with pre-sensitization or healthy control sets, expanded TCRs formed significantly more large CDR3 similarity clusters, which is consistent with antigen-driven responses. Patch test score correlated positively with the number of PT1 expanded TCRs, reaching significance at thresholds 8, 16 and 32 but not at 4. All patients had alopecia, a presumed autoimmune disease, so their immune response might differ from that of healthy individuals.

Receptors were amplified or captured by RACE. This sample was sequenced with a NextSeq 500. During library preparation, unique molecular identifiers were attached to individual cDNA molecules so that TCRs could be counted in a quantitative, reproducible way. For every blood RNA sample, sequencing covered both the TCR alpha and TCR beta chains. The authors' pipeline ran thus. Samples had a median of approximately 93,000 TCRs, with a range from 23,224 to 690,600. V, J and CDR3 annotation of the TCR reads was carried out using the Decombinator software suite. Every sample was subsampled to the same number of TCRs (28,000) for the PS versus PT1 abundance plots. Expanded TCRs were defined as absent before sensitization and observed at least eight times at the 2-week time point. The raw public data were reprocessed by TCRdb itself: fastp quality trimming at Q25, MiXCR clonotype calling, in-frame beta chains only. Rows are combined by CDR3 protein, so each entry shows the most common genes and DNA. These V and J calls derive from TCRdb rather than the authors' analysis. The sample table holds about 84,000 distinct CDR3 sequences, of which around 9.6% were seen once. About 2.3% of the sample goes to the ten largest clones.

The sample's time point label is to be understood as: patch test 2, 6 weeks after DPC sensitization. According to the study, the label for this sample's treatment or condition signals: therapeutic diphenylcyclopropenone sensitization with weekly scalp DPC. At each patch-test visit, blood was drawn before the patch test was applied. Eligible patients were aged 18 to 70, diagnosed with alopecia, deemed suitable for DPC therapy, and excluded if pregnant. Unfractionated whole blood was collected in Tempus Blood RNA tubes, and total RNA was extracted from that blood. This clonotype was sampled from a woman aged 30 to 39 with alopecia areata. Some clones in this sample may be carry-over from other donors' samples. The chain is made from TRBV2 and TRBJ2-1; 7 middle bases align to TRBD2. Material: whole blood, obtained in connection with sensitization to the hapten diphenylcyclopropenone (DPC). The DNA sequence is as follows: TGTGCCAGCAGCCCAGAGTCCGGGGGGTACGTTGAGCAGTTCTTC. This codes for CASSPESGGYVEQFF. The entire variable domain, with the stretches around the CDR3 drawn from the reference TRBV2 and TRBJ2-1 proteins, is EPEVTQTPSHQVTQMGQEVILRCVPISNHLYFYWYRQILGQKVEFLVSFYNNEISEKSEIFDDQFSVERPDGSNFTLKIRSTKLEDSAMYFCASSPESGGYVEQFFGPGTRLTVL.